This TCR beta chain comes out of a study of control samples from healthy donors and cancer patients. Repertoires were generated with immunoSEQ multiplex PCR, while TCRdb's copy carries only in-frame clones and drops some. The top ten hold 2.1% of the sample, which has fewer than 95,000 clones, approximately 81% seen once. The CDR3 has 12 residues. This receptor was taken from a woman aged 40-49 years in good health. Sample: blood. The rearrangement joins TRBV21-1 to TRBJ2-3; the table gives TRBD1 as D, unverified against the DNA. TRBV21-1 is assigned pseudogene status. This chain's CDR3 is CASSALSGTAYF. CDR3 nucleotide sequence: TGTGCCAGCAGCGCCCTCTCCGGGACAGCGTATTTT.